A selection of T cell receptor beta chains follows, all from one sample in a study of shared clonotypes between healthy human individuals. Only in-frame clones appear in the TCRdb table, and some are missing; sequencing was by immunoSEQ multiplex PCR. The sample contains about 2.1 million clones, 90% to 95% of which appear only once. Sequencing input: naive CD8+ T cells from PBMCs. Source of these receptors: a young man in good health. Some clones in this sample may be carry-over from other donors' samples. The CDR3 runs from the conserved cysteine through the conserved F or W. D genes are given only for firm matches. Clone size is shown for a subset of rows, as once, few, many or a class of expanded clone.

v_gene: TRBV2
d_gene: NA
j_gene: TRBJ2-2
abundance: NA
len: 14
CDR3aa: CASTVTINTGELFF
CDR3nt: TGTGCCAGCACCGTAACGATAAACACCGGGGAGCTGTTTTTT

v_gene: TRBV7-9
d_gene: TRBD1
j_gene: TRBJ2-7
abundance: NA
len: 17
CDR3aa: CASSGTGQLETPYEQYF
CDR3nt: TGTGCCAGCAGCGGTACGGGACAGCTTGAAACACCCTACGAGCAGTACTTC

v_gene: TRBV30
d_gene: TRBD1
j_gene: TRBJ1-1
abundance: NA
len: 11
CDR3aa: CACPHRGEAFF
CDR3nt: TGTGCCTGCCCGCACAGGGGTGAAGCTTTCTTT

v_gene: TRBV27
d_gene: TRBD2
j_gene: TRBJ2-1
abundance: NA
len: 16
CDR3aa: CASSVTSGSSYNEQFF
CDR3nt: TGTGCCAGCAGTGTAACTAGCGGAAGTTCCTACAATGAGCAGTTCTTC

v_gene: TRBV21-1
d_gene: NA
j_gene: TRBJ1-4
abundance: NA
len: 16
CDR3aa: CASSKGPRVREEKLFF
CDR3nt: TGTGCCAGCAGCAAAGGTCCCAGGGTACGAGAAGAAAAACTGTTTTTT

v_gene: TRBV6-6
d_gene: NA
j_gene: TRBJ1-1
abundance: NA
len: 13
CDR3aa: CASSYGWATEAFF
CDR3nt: TGTGCCAGCAGTTACGGATGGGCTACTGAAGCTTTCTTT

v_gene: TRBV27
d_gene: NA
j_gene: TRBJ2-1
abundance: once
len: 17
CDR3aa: CASSLGSRPSSYNEQFF
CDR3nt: TGTGCCAGCAGTTTAGGATCGCGGCCCAGCTCCTACAATGAGCAGTTCTTC

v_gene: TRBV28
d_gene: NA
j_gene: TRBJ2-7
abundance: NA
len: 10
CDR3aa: CASAAYEQYF
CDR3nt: TGTGCCAGCGCGGCCTACGAGCAGTACTTC

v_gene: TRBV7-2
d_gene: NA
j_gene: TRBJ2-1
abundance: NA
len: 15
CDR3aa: CASSSLGGAYNEQFF
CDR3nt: TGTGCCAGCAGCTCGTTAGGAGGGGCCTACAATGAGCAGTTCTTC

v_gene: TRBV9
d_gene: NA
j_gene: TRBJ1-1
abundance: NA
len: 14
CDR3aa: CASSVARSGPQAFF
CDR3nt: TGTGCCAGCAGCGTAGCTCGGTCGGGCCCTCAAGCTTTCTTT

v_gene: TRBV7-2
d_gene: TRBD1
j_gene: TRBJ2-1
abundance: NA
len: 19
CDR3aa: CASSLATVDRGYGGNEQFF
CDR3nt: TGTGCCAGCAGCTTAGCCACTGTGGACAGGGGCTACGGGGGCAATGAGCAGTTCTTC

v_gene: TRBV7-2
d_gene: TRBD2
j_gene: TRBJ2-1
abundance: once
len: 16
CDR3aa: CASSWASGSKLNEQFF
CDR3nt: TGTGCCAGCAGCTGGGCTAGCGGGAGTAAGTTGAATGAGCAGTTCTTC

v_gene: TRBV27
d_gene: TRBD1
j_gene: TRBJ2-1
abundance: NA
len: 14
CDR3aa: CASQTGGAYNEQFF
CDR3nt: TGTGCCAGCCAGACAGGGGGCGCCTACAATGAGCAGTTCTTC

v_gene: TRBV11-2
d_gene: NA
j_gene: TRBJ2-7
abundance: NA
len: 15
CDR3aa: CASNQNGGSVNEQYF
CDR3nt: TGTGCCAGCAACCAAAACGGGGGTAGTGTGAACGAGCAGTACTTC

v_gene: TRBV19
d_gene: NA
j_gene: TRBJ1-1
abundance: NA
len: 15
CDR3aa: CASSSRFRGRTEAFF
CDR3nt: TGTGCCAGTAGTAGTAGGTTTCGGGGGAGGACTGAAGCTTTCTTT

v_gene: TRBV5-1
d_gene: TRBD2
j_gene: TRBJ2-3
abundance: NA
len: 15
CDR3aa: CASSTLAASTDTQYF
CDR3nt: TGCGCCAGCAGTACACTAGCGGCAAGCACAGATACGCAGTATTTT

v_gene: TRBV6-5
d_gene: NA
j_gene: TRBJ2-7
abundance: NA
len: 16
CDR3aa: CASSYSGGQTSYEQYF
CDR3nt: TGTGCCAGCAGTTACTCCGGGGGACAGACCTCCTACGAGCAGTACTTC

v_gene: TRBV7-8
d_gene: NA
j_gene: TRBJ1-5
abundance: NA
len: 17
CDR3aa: CASSWEGTAYSNQPQHF
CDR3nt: TGTGCCAGCAGTTGGGAGGGGACGGCTTATAGCAATCAGCCCCAGCATTTT

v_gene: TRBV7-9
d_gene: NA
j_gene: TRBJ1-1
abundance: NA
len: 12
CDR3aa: CASSLGESEAFF
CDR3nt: TGTGCCAGCAGCCTCGGGGAGTCTGAAGCTTTCTTT

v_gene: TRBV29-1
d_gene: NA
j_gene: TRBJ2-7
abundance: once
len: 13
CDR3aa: CSVRDLTLVEQYF
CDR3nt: TGCAGCGTTCGTGACCTAACCTTAGTCGAGCAGTACTTC

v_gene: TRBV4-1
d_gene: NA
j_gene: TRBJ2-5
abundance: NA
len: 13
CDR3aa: CASSPRGQETQYF
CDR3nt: TGCGCCAGCAGCCCAAGGGGACAAGAGACCCAGTACTTC

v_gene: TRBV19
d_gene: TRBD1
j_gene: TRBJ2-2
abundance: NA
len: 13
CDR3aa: CATRTGNTGELFF
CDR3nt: TGTGCCACTCGGACAGGGAACACCGGGGAGCTGTTTTTT

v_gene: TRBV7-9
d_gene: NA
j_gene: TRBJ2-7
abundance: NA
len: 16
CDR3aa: CASSPKGGRGGYEQYF
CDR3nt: TGTGCCAGCAGCCCGAAGGGGGGCAGGGGCGGCTACGAGCAGTACTTC

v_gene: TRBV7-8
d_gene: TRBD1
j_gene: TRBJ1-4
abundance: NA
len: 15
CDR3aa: CASSLGTGANEKLFF
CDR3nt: TGTGCCAGCAGCTTAGGTACAGGGGCTAATGAAAAACTGTTTTTT

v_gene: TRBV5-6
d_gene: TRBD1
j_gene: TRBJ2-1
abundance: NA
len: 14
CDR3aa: CASSSGTAPRIPFF
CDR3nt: TGTGCCAGCAGCTCCGGGACAGCCCCAAGGATCCCGTTCTTC

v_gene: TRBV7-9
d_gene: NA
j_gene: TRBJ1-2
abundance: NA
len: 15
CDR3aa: CASSLVGSLNYGYTF
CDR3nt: TGTGCCAGCAGCTTAGTTGGTTCCCTTAACTATGGCTACACCTTC

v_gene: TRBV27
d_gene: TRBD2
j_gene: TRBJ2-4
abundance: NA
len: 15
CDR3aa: CASSFLSGAKNIQYF
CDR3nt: TGTGCCAGCAGTTTCCTTAGCGGGGCCAAAAACATTCAGTACTTC

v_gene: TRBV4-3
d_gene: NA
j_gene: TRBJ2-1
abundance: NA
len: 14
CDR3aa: CASRQGEGFNEQFF
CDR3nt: TGCGCCAGCAGACAGGGGGAGGGGTTCAATGAGCAGTTCTTC

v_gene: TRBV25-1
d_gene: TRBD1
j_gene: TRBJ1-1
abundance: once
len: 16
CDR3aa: CASSATGGLIDTEAFF
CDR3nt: TGTGCCAGCAGTGCGACAGGGGGCTTGATAGACACTGAAGCTTTCTTT

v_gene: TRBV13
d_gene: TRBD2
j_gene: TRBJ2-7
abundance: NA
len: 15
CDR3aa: CASSPQGEGSYEQYF
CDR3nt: TGTGCCAGCAGCCCTCAAGGGGAGGGCTCCTACGAGCAGTACTTC

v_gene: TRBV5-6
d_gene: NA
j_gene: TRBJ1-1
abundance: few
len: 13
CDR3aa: CASSLSRDTEAFF
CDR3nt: TGTGCCAGCAGCCTAAGTAGGGACACTGAAGCTTTCTTT